One sample yielded the 17 T cell receptor beta chains listed below, sequenced in a study of cytomegalovirus exposure and HLA in healthy donors. PCR involved 60 Vbeta and 13 Jbeta primers. The repertoire was sequenced with immunoSEQ multiplex PCR; TCRdb's copy has only in-frame clones and lacks some. The repertoire holds about 140,000 clones, with about 76% as singletons. The sequencing sample was made of PBMCs. These receptors came from a female donor in good health and CMV-seronegative.

This rearrangement joins TRBV19 to TRBJ2-6; D unclear. The CDR3 is 14 amino acids. V was trimmed by 3 bases and J by 0 bases, leaving 3 bases between them. Germline lookup yields CDR1 LNHDA and CDR2 SQIVND (reference sequence). The CDR3 spells CASSISSGANVLTF. The CDR3, as DNA: TGTGCCAGTAGTATTAGCTCTGGGGCCAACGTCCTGACTTTC.

This clone has just one count. The CDR3, as DNA: TGCAGCGTTAAGGCAGGGGGTGGCTACACCTTC. Its translation: CSVKAGGGYTF. The V gene is TRBV29-1, the J gene TRBJ1-2, with TRBD1 matching 7 bases. Losses at the gene ends were 5 bases for V and 7 bases for J; bases not matched to a gene: 4. CDR3 length equals 11 residues. The germline CDR1 and CDR2 sequences are SQVTM and ANQGSEA.

V and J are TRBV5-1 and TRBJ2-5; 15 bases align to TRBD2. Germline V lookup: CDR1 SGHRS, CDR2 YFSETQ. The CDR3 is 15 residues long. The ends lost 4 bases at V and 5 bases at J; junction bases unmatched: 3. CDR3 loop: CASSSGTSGGETQYF. The CDR3 region has the DNA TGCGCCAGCAGCAGCGGGACTAGCGGGGGGGAGACCCAGTACTTC.

J is TRBJ2-7 and V is TRBV9; D is perhaps TRBD1 (5 bases). The V gene lost 0 bases and the J gene lost 3 bases, with 13 bases spanning the gap. The germline CDR1 and CDR2 sequences are SGDLS and YYNGEE. The CDR3 runs 15 residues. The CDR3 DNA follows: TGTGCCAGCAGCGTAGGTCCCAGGGATCGCTACGAGCAGTACTTC. Translation: CASSVGPRDRYEQYF.

The chain joins TRBV5-6 to TRBJ2-1, with TRBD1 matching over 8 bases. Germline V gene lookup returns CDR1 SGHDT and CDR2 YYEEEE. With V trimmed by 4 bases and J by 0 bases, 15 bases remained unmatched. The length of the CDR3 is 19 residues. The chain's CDR3 is CASSPVDRDQDSSYNEQFF. The CDR3 DNA reads as TGTGCCAGCAGCCCCGTGGACAGGGACCAAGATAGCTCCTACAATGAGCAGTTCTTC. The full variable domain, completed using reference TRBV5-6 and TRBJ2-1, is DAGVTQSPTHLIKTRGQQVTLRCSPKSGHDTVSWYQQALGQGPQFIFQYYEEEERQRGNFPDRFSGHQFPNYSSELNVNALLLGDSALYLCASSPVDRDQDSSYNEQFFGPGTRLTVL.

This rearrangement joins TRBV5-1 to TRBJ2-5; D is unresolved. With the DNA end fitting TRBJ2-7 better, the J assignment may be wrong. In germline, CDR1 is SGHRS, CDR2 YFSETQ. The CDR3 is 16 residues long. Here the CDR3 reads CASSLAGEQPTYEQYF. Here the CDR3 DNA reads TGCGCCAGCAGCTTGGCCGGAGAACAACCTACCTACGAGCAGTACTTC.

This rearrangement joins TRBV27 to TRBJ1-1; no clear D. The V and J ends lost 1 base and 0 bases respectively, with 15 bases between them. CDR3 length: 17 amino acids. The germline gives CDR1 MNHEY, CDR2 SMNVEV (reference sequence). CDR3 loop: CASSLYPGGPLNTEAFF. In DNA, the CDR3 is TGTGCCAGCAGTTTATACCCTGGTGGGCCACTGAACACTGAAGCTTTCTTT.

The chain recombines TRBV7-8 with TRBJ1-2; 8 bases map to TRBD1. The CDR3 consists of 14 residues. With 4 bases clipped from V and 8 bases from J, the junction kept 9 bases outside the gene matches. CDR1 and CDR2 (germline): SGHVS, FQNEAQ. CDR3 DNA sequence: TGTGCCAGCAGCTCCCCGGGACAGGAGTACGGCTACACCTTC. Protein sequence: CASSSPGQEYGYTF.

V usage is TRBV5-4 and J usage is TRBJ1-2; 8 nucleotides align to TRBD1. Germline assignment: CDR1 SGHNT and CDR2 YYREEE (reference sequence). J was trimmed by 7 bases and V by 2 bases; bases with no gene match: 7. CDR3 length equals 14 residues. CDR3 protein: CASSFRWQGAGYTF. The CDR3 coding sequence is TGTGCCAGCAGCTTTCGTTGGCAGGGGGCTGGCTACACCTTC.

The rearrangement links TRBV9 to TRBJ2-2, with a possible D match to TRBD2 (6 bases). Germline assignment: CDR1 SGDLS and CDR2 YYNGEE. V was trimmed by 3 bases and J by 0 bases, leaving 12 bases between them. The CDR3 spans 16 residues. CDR3 amino acids: CASSGLGGPNTGELFF. The CDR3 DNA is TGTGCCAGCAGCGGCCTCGGGGGTCCGAACACCGGGGAGCTGTTTTTT. The variable domain in full, completed from reference TRBV9 and TRBJ2-2, reads DSGVTQTPKHLITATGQRVTLRCSPRSGDLSVYWYQQSLDQGLQFLIQYYNGEERAKGNILERFSAQQFPDLHSELNLSSLELGDSALYFCASSGLGGPNTGELFFGEGSRLTVL.

DNA for the CDR3: TGCGCCAGCAGCTTCAACCCGGAGAATAATGGCTACACCTTC. It encodes CASSFNPENNGYTF. This chain uses TRBV5-1 with TRBJ1-2, with unresolved D. CDR1 is SGHRS and CDR2 is YFSETQ in the germline V gene. Trimming shortened V by 2 bases and J by 6 bases, and 14 bases separated the two germline ends. The CDR3 has 14 amino acids.

The rearrangement joins TRBV30 to TRBJ2-2; maybe TRBD1 (6 bases). This CDR3 is 13 amino acids long. Trimming took 1 base from V and 7 from J, leaving 10 bases between them. Germline CDR1 and CDR2: GTSNPN and SVGIG (reference sequence). The CDR3 loop reads CAWSGTGLGELFF. CDR3 nucleotide sequence: TGTGCCTGGAGTGGAACAGGGCTCGGGGAGCTGTTTTTT. The full variable domain, with the rest looked up from reference TRBV30 and TRBJ2-2, is SQTIHQWPATLVQPVGSPLSLECTVEGTSNPNLYWYRQAAGRGLQLLFYSVGIGQISSEVPQNLSASRPQDRQFILSSKKLLLSDSGFYLCAWSGTGLGELFFGEGSRLTVL.

The rearrangement uses TRBV19 and TRBJ2-7; 7 bases align to TRBD1. The germline CDR1 and CDR2 sequences are LNHDA and SQIVND (reference sequence). The CDR3 is 14 residues long. The trim removed 5 bases at V and 1 base at J, leaving 5 bases unmatched. CDR3 in amino acids: CASSFRQGSYEQYF. Written as DNA, the CDR3 is TGTGCCAGTAGTTTCAGACAGGGATCCTACGAGCAGTACTTC.

The chain combines TRBV7-9 with TRBJ2-2; D not resolved. V shed 5 bases and J shed 1 base, with 5 bases lying between them. From germline, CDR1 is SEHNR and CDR2 FQNEAQ (reference sequence). The CDR3 runs to 13 residues. The CDR3 bases are TGTGCCAGCAGCCGAGAGAACACCGGGGAGCTGTTTTTT. Encoded protein: CASSRENTGELFF.

V usage is TRBV30 and J usage is TRBJ1-6; D may be TRBD1 (5 bases). The V gene's germline CDR1 is GTSNPN and CDR2 SVGIG (reference sequence). V dropped 0 bases and J dropped 8 bases, with 14 bases sitting between them. CDR3 length: 15 amino acids. CDR3 in amino acids: CAWSVAGTSYSPLHF. The DNA of the CDR3 is TGTGCCTGGAGTGTTGCCGGGACTTCTTATTCACCCCTCCACTTT.

CDR3 sequence: CASSLLGTGYSPLHF. CDR3 nucleotides: TGTGCCAGCAGCCTATTGGGGACAGGGTACTCACCCCTCCACTTT. The chain joins TRBV7-2 to TRBJ1-6, with TRBD1 matching 9 bases. J gave up 10 bases and V 5 bases, and 9 bases lay outside the gene matches. The CDR3 length is 15 residues. Germline V gene data show CDR1 as SGHTA and CDR2 as FQGNSA.

The rearrangement links TRBV5-4 to TRBJ2-7; TRBD2 aligns across 11 bases. Losses at the gene ends were 4 bases for V and 3 bases for J; bases not matched to a gene: 6. Germline lookup yields CDR1 SGHNT and CDR2 YYREEE (reference sequence). The CDR3 runs 15 residues. The CDR3 nucleotides are TGTGCCAGCAGCGTTCCGGGACTAGCGGACTACGAGCAGTACTTC. It specifies CASSVPGLADYEQYF.